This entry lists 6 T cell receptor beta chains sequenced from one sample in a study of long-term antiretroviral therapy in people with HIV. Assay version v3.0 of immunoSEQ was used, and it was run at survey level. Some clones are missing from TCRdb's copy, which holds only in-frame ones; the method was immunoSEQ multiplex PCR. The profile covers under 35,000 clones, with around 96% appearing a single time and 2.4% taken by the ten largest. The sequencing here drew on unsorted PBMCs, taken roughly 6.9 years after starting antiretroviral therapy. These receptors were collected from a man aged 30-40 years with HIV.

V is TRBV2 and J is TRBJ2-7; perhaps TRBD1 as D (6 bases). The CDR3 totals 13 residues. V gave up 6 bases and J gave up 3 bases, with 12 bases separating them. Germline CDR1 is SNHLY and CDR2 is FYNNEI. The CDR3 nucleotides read TGTGCCAGCAGGCAGGACAGCGGCTACGAGCAGTACTTC. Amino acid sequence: CASRQDSGYEQYF.

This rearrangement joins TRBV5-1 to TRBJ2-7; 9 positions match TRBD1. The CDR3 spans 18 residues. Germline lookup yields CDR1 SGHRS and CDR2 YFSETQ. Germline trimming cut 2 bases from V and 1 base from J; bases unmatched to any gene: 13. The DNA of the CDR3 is TGCGCCAGCAGCTTATGGCGGACAGGGGAAGGTAGGTCCTACGAGCAGTACTTC. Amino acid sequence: CASSLWRTGEGRSYEQYF.

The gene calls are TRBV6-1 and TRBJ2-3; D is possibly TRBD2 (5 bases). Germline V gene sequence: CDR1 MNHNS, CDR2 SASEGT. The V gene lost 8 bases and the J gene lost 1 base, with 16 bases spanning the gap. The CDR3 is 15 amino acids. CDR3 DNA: TGTGCCAGCGGTGTACTAGGATTGGGCACAGATACGCAGTATTTT. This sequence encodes CASGVLGLGTDTQYF.

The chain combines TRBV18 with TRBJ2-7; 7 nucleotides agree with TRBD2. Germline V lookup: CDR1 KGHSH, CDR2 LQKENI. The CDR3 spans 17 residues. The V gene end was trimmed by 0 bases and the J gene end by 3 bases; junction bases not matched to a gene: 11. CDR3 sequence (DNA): TGTGCCAGCTCACCACCCTCGCCGGGACTATTATACTACGAGCAGTACTTC. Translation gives CASSPPSPGLLYYEQYF.

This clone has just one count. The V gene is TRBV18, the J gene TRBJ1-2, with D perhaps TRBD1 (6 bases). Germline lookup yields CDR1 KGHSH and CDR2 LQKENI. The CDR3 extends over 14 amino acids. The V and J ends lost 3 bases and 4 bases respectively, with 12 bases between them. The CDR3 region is CASSPGQGRYGYTF. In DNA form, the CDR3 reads TGTGCCAGCTCACCTGGTCAGGGGCGCTATGGCTACACCTTC.

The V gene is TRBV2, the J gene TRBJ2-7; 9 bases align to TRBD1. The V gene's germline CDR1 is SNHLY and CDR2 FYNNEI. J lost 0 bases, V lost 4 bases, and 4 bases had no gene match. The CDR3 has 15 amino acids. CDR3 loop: CASSVGQGSSYEQYF. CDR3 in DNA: TGTGCCAGCAGTGTAGGACAGGGGAGCTCCTACGAGCAGTACTTC. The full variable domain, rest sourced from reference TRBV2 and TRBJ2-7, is EPEVTQTPSHQVTQMGQEVILRCVPISNHLYFYWYRQILGQKVEFLVSFYNNEISEKSEIFDDQFSVERPDGSNFTLKIRSTKLEDSAMYFCASSVGQGSSYEQYFGPGTRLTVT.